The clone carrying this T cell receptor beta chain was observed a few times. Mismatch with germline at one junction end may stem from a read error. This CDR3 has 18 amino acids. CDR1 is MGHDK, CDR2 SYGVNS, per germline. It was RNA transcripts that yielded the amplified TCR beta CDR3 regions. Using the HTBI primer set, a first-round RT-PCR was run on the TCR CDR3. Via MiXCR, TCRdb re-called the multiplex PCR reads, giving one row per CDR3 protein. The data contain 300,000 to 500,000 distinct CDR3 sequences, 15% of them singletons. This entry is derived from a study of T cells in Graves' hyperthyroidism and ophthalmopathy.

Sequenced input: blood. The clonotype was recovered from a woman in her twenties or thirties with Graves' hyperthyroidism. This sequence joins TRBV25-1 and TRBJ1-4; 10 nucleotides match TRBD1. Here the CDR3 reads CANSERDRGWDSNEKLFF. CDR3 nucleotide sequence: TGTGCCAACAGTGAACGGGACAGGGGATGGGATTCTAATGAAAAACTGTTTTTT.